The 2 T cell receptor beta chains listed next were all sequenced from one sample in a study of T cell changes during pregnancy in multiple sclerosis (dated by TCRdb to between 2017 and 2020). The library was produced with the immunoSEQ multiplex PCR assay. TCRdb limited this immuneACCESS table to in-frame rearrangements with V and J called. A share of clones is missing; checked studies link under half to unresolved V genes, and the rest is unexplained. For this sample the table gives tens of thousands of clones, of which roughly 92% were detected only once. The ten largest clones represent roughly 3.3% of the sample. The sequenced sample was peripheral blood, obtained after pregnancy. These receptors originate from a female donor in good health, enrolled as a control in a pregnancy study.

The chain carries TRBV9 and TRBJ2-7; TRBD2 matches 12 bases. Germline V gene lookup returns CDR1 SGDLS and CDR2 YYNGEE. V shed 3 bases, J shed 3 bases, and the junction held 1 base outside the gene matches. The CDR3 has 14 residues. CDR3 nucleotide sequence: TGTGCCAGCAGCGAGGGACTAGCGGGCTACGAGCAGTACTTC. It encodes CASSEGLAGYEQYF.

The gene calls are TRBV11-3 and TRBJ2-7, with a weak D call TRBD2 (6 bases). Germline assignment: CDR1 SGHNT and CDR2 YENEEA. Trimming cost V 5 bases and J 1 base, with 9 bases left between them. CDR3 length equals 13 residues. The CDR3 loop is CASSPGSSYEQYF. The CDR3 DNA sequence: TGTGCCAGCAGCCCCGGGAGTTCCTACGAGCAGTACTTC.